This T cell receptor (beta chain) is drawn from a study of blood T cell repertoires in COVID-19 (dated by TCRdb to about 2020). Regarding the study in general: The collaborator samples originated in the United States, Italy and Spain and spanned the acute and convalescent phases of COVID-19. The repertoires were released in a freely available public database intended as a resource for research on the immune response to SARS-CoV-2. The prospective study material was composed of cDNA or gDNA derived from T cells, B-cell-depleted T cells, or PBMCs. Sample metadata almost always included a de-identified subject ID, COVID-19 status, age in years and sex. Where HLA class I and class II types were available, the types were taken from metadata supplied by the sample provider, not from assay-based typing. Deeply sampled blood TCRbeta repertoires from subjects exposed to, actively infected with, or recovered from COVID-19 were included in the dataset. Samples came from the ongoing ImmuneRACE study (first 160 participants) plus 1,254 subjects from 6 global collaborators. General study outcomes and caveats: How much clinical and demographic metadata was included differed by source and by participant, and the metadata was provided uncurated.

Via the germline V gene (reference sequence), CDR1 is LNHDA and CDR2 SQIVND. V drops 1 base and J drops 3 bases, leaving 17 bases in between. The CDR3 goes from the cysteine to the phenylalanine over 17 residues. Just CDR3 DNA is preserved here, 51 bases in frame from base 1. Whole blood was collected in K2EDTA tubes by collaborating institutions according to the institutions' own protocols. Collaborator samples were shipped for TCRbeta analysis as frozen whole blood, isolated PBMCs, or DNA extracted from either sample type. The immunoSEQ Assay, a bias-controlled multiplex PCR, was used to amplify TCRbeta CDR3 regions from genomic DNA. The study's own analysis went as follows. The number of nucleated cells in each sample was estimated from the amplification of reference gene primers within the assay. To quantify the absolute abundance of each unique TCRbeta CDR3 rearrangement, sequence reads were collapsed and filtered. For each sample, productive Simpson clonality was calculated as the square root of Simpson's diversity index over productive rearrangements. TCRdb carries this immuneACCESS record with in-frame sequences only. Its versions omit some clonotypes, under half of them owing to an unresolved V gene in the studies checked, with the rest unexplained. The V and J calls and clone size were taken over from that table, and D and trimming were inferred from the DNA. This sample has more than 200,000 clones in its table, and approximately 79% of those were observed once. The leading ten clones occupy 4.5% to 6% of the sample.

Points on this clone: Its antigen specificity is not known. Per-nucleotide qualities are absent, and no much larger clonotype sits a single base away.

Sequences were obtained from peripheral blood. This clonotype was obtained from a woman of 80 years or more with active or convalescent COVID-19. The receptor chain draws on TRBV19 and TRBJ2-3; a weak D assignment points to TRBD2 (6 bases agree). The CDR3 in this case is CASSIGWGVSLTDTQYF. The sequenced DNA is TGTGCCAGTAGTATAGGTTGGGGGGTAAGTTTGACAGATACGCAGTATTTT.